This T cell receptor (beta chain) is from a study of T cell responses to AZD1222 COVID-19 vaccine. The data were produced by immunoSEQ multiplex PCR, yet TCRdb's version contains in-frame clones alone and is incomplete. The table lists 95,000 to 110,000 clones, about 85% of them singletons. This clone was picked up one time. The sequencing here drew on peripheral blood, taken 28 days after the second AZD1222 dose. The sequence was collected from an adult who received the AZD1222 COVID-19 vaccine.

The CDR3 sequence: CASSQGRTSGGKNTQYF. In DNA form, the CDR3 reads TGTGCCAGCAGCCAAGGGCGGACTAGCGGGGGTAAAAATACGCAGTATTTT. The rearrangement uses TRBV14 and TRBJ2-3; 13 nucleotides line up with TRBD2. Germline V lookup: CDR1 SGHDN, CDR2 FVKESK. J lost 7 bases, V lost 1 base, and 8 bases had no gene match. The CDR3 contains 17 residues.